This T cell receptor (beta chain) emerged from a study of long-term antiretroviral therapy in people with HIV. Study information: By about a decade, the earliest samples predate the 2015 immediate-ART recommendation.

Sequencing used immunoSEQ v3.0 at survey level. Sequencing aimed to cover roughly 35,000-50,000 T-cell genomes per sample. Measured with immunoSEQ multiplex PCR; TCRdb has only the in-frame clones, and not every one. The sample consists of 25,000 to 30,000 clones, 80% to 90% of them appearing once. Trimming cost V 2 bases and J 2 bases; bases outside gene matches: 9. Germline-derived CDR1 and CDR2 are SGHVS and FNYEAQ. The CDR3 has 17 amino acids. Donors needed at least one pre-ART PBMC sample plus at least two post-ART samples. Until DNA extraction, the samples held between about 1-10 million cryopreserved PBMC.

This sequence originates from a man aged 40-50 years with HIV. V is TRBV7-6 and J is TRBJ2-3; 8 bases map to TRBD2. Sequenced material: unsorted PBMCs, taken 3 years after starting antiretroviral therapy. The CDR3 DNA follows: TGTGCCAGCAGCTTAATTGCGGCGGGGGGACACACAGATACGCAGTATTTT. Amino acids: CASSLIAAGGHTDTQYF.